This paragraph covers one TCR beta chain sequence. Its antigen is not known. The data were produced by immunoSEQ multiplex PCR, yet TCRdb's version contains in-frame clones alone and is incomplete. In the table there are around 70,000 clones, 94% of which are singletons. The data were obtained in a study of cytomegalovirus exposure and HLA in healthy donors. Study-wide background: The platform used for the roughly 130 validation repertoires matched that of the roughly 670 first-cohort repertoires, a later analysis reported.

Notes on the study in general: The classifier was said to identify cytomegalovirus status with high specificity and sensitivity.

The specimen sequenced was PBMCs. The TCR comes from a woman between 18 and 29 years old in good health and CMV-seropositive.

As DNA, the CDR3 is TGTGCCAGCAGTTACCGACTAGCGGGTGAGCAGTTCTTC. This codes for CASSYRLAGEQFF. The chain is built from TRBV6-5 and TRBJ2-1; 10 positions agree with TRBD2. The CDR3 has 13 amino acids. Germline V lookup: CDR1 MNHEY, CDR2 SVGAGI. J gave up 9 bases and V 2 bases, and 1 base lay outside the gene matches.